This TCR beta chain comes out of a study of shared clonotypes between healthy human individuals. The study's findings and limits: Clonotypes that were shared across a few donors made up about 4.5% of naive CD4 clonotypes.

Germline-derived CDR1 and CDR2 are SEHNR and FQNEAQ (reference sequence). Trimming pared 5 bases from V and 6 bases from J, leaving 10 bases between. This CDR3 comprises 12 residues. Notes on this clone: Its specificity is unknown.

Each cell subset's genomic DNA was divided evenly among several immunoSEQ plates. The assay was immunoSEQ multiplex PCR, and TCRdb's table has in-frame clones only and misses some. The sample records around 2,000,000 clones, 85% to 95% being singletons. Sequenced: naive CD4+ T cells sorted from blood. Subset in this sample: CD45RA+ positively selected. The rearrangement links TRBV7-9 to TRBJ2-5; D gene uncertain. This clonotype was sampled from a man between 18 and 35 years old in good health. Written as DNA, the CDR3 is TGTGCCAGCAGCCGAACACCGCAGACCCAGTACTTC. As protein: CASSRTPQTQYF.